Reported below is one T cell receptor (beta chain). Its specificity is unknown. The CDR3 length is 12 residues. Germline CDR1 MDHEN, CDR2 SYDVKM. Trimming removed 8 bases from V and 10 bases from J, with 14 bases in between. TCRdb recomputed calls from the 5' RACE reads with MiXCR, one row per CDR3 protein. In the table there are about 810,000 distinct CDR3 sequences, approximately 13% of which are singletons. These data belong to a study of identical twins. Findings of the study overall: Cross-sectional statistical analysis was relied on for the conclusions, without the same donors being followed. A partial confounding effect on zero-insertion analyses could come from invariant MAIT and iNKT cells. High-abundance cord blood beta clonotypes had fewer insertions; memory repertoires showed none.

These same data were also listed under a study on yellow fever vaccine responses in identical twins.

Specimen: PBMCs. The gene calls are TRBV28 and TRBJ2-2; D uncertain. This sequence was found in a woman between 18 and 29 years old in good health. CDR3 in amino acids: CASGVLKQELFF. The CDR3 coding sequence is TGTGCCAGCGGTGTGCTGAAACAGGAGCTGTTTTTT.